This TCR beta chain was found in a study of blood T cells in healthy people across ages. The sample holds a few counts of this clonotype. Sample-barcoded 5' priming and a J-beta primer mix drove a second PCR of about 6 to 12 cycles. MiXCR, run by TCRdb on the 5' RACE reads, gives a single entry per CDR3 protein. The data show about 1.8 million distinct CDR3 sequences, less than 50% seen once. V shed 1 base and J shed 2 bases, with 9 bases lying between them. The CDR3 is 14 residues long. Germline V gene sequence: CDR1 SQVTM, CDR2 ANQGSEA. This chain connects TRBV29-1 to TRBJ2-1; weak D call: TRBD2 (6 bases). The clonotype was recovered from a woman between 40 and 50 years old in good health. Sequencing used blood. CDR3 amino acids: CSVEGSGAYNEQFF. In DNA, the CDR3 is TGCAGCGTTGAAGGGTCGGGAGCCTACAATGAGCAGTTCTTC.